Detailed here is one T cell receptor beta chain. What it recognizes is unknown. The protocol was immunoSEQ multiplex PCR, while the TCRdb copy is restricted to in-frame clones and leaves out a portion. The repertoire consists of over 65,000 clones, with around 80% occurring once and the leading ten covering around 0.75%. Germline V gene lookup returns CDR1 SGHVS and CDR2 FQNEAQ. The germline V and J ends were trimmed by 5 bases and 0 bases, with 13 bases remaining between them. The CDR3 consists of 15 residues. The sort gate was single viable CD3+CD4+CD8-CD45RO+ cells for memory CD4+ T cells. This record belongs to a study of memory CD4+ T cells and cytomegalovirus serostatus. The wider study: Healthy Belgian adult donors included several CMV-positive and 24 CMV-negative people. The study, taken as a whole, reports: CMV serostatus prediction reached median AUC approximately 0.95, or 0.91 with US-trained model.

The source is an adult in good health and CMV-seronegative. The chain employs TRBV7-8 and TRBJ1-2; a possible D gene is TRBD1 (6 bases). The specimen sequenced was memory CD4+ T cells from blood. The CDR3 DNA follows: TGTGCCAGCAGCCCACGGACAGTTACTAACTATGGCTACACCTTC. Translation: CASSPRTVTNYGYTF.